This TCR beta chain was identified during a study of cytomegalovirus exposure and HLA in healthy donors. Study outcomes and limitations: In a later analysis, an Asian-associated ancestry cluster reportedly showed fewer N-insertions than the approximately 670-donor mean. The later analysis indicated that the majority of CMV-associated TCR beta chains appeared HLA-restricted.

It was with 60 Vbeta and 13 Jbeta primers that the PCR ran. Profiled with immunoSEQ multiplex PCR; TCRdb holds only in-frame clones, not every one. The data show 100,000 or so clones, roughly 79% seen once. The CDR3 has 15 amino acids. Germline V lookup: CDR1 MGHRA, CDR2 YSYEKL. A remark on this clone: Its antigen is unidentified. Mismatch with germline at one junction end may stem from a read error.

The chain carries TRBV4-1 and TRBJ2-1; TRBD2 agrees at 9 bases. The receptor comes from a male donor in good health and CMV-seronegative. Sequencing was performed on PBMCs. CDR3 in amino acids: CASSPGTSPYNGQFF. CDR3 nucleotides: TGCGCCAGCAGCCCCGGGACTAGCCCTTACAATGGGCAGTTCTTC.